Listed below are T cell receptor beta chains from one sample, sequenced in a study of cytomegalovirus exposure and HLA in healthy donors. This table comes from immunoSEQ multiplex PCR, and its TCRdb copy is limited to in-frame clones, with some not included. The sample includes about 100,000 clones, about 70% seen only once; the top ten take 4.5% to 5%. Sequences were obtained from PBMCs. These receptors came from a woman aged 18-29 years in good health and CMV-seropositive. CDR3s include the opening cysteine and the closing phenylalanine or tryptophan. The D gene is left open where the match is weak. Some rows have no size entry. The others give once, few or many, or a class for an expanded clone.

D gene	V gene	CDR3 length	J gene	clone size	CDR3 DNA	CDR3 protein
NA	TRBV30	15	TRBJ1-3	NA	TGTGCCTGGAGTCCCTCAGTCCTCTCTGGAAACACCATATATTTT	CAWSPSVLSGNTIYF
NA	TRBV28	15	TRBJ1-5	NA	TGTGCCAGCAGTTTCCTCAGGGGTGGAGATCAGCCCCAGCATTTT	CASSFLRGGDQPQHF
TRBD1	TRBV7-6	13	TRBJ1-1	NA	TGTGCCAGCAGCCCCGACAGGGTGACTGAAGCTTTCTTT	CASSPDRVTEAFF
TRBD1	TRBV7-3	17	TRBJ2-7	NA	TGTGCCAGCAGCTTCGGGACAGGGGGCCCCCCAACCTACGAGCAGTACTTC	CASSFGTGGPPTYEQYF
NA	TRBV18	17	TRBJ2-7	NA	TGTGCCAGCTCACCTCCGGCTGGTCGCGGGCCCTCCTACGAGCAGTACTTC	CASSPPAGRGPSYEQYF
NA	TRBV6-6	14	TRBJ2-5	NA	TGTGCCAGCAGTCGCCCGACAGGTCAAGAGACCCAGTACTTC	CASSRPTGQETQYF
NA	TRBV5-1	15	TRBJ2-6	few	TGCGCCAGCAGCTTACTAGGAGATGGGGCCAACGTCCTGACTTTC	CASSLLGDGANVLTF
NA	TRBV27	16	TRBJ2-1	NA	TGTGCCAGCAGTCCCCTTCTCCCACTCCCCTACAATGAGCAGTTCTTC	CASSPLLPLPYNEQFF
NA	TRBV11-3	13	TRBJ1-1	NA	TGTGCCAGCAGCTTAGACAGGGTAGCTGAAGCTTTCTTT	CASSLDRVAEAFF
TRBD1	TRBV27	18	TRBJ2-3	NA	TGTGCCAGCAGTTCCTCACTAGGGGGCTATTCTAGCACAGATACGCAGTATTTT	CASSSSLGGYSSTDTQYF
NA	TRBV7-6	13	TRBJ2-3	NA	TGTGCCAGCAGCGGGAGTTGGACAGATACGCAGTATTTT	CASSGSWTDTQYF
NA	TRBV21-1	13	TRBJ2-3	NA	TGTGCCAGCAGCAAAGGGGCGAAGGATACGCAGTATTTT	CASSKGAKDTQYF
TRBD2	TRBV28	13	TRBJ2-1	NA	TGTGCCAGCAGAACCACTAGCGACAGTGAGCAGTTCTTC	CASRTTSDSEQFF
TRBD1	TRBV9	14	TRBJ1-2	NA	TGTGCCAGCAGCGTAGAGGGCAGGGGGCAAGGCTACACCTTC	CASSVEGRGQGYTF
TRBD1	TRBV19	18	TRBJ2-7	NA	TGTGCCAGTAGTATAAGGTACAGTCCGGGACAGACCTTCTACGAGCAGTACTTC	CASSIRYSPGQTFYEQYF
NA	TRBV28	14	TRBJ1-1	once	TGTGCCAGCAGTTTATACCGGGACACTAGTGAAGCTTTCTTT	CASSLYRDTSEAFF
TRBD2	TRBV4-1	14	TRBJ2-3	NA	TGCGCCAGCAGCACCCTAGCGGGCACAGATACGCAGTATTTT	CASSTLAGTDTQYF
TRBD2	TRBV9	14	TRBJ2-7	NA	TGTGCCAGCAGCGTTCGAGCGGGAGGGTACGAGCAGTACTTC	CASSVRAGGYEQYF
TRBD1	TRBV6-1	15	TRBJ1-1	NA	TGTGCCAGCAGTGCCCGGACAGGGGCTAGCACTGAAGCTTTCTTT	CASSARTGASTEAFF
TRBD1	TRBV4-1	17	TRBJ1-4	NA	TGCGCCAGCAGCCAAGATACCCAGGGGGCAACTAATGAAAAACTGTTTTTT	CASSQDTQGATNEKLFF
NA	TRBV4-1	15	TRBJ1-4	NA	TGCGCCAGCAGTGGACACCCCGCAACTAATGAAAAACTGTTTTTT	CASSGHPATNEKLFF
TRBD2	TRBV5-1	17	TRBJ2-1	few	TGCGCCAGCAGCTTGTGGGCTGGACTAGCCAACTACAATGAGCAGTTCTTC	CASSLWAGLANYNEQFF
TRBD1	TRBV5-5	15	TRBJ1-1	once	TGTGCCAGCAGCGTCAGCCGTACAGGGGGCACTGAAGCTTTCTTT	CASSVSRTGGTEAFF
TRBD2	TRBV7-7	17	TRBJ2-1	few	TGTGCCAGCAGCTTAGAAGGACTAGCGGGAGGGCAGAATGAGCAGTTCTTC	CASSLEGLAGGQNEQFF
TRBD1	TRBV10-3	17	TRBJ2-7	NA	TGTGCCGTCCCCTTCGGAAGGGGGCGGTCACGCCTACGAAAGAAGTACTTC	CAVPFGRGRSRLRKKYF
TRBD2	TRBV5-4	17	TRBJ2-1	NA	TGTGCCAGCAGCCCCGCCGGCGGGACTAGCGGCTACAATGAGCAGTTCTTC	CASSPAGGTSGYNEQFF
TRBD1	TRBV4-3	16	TRBJ2-1	NA	TGCGCCAGCAGCCAAGATTTGGCACAGGGGGGCGATGAGCAGTTCTTC	CASSQDLAQGGDEQFF
NA	TRBV19	11	TRBJ1-1	NA	TGTGCCATCGTTGGAGTAACTGAAGCTTTCTTT	CAIVGVTEAFF
TRBD2	TRBV27	15	TRBJ2-3	NA	TGTGCCAGCAGTTCACTAGCGGGAGGGACAGATACGCAGTATTTT	CASSSLAGGTDTQYF
NA	TRBV7-2	15	TRBJ1-5	many	TGTGCCAGCAGCTTAGGTTGGGGAGACAATCAGCCCCAGCATTTT	CASSLGWGDNQPQHF
NA	TRBV9	15	TRBJ2-5	few	TGTGCCAGCAGCGTAGGCGGCTATAAACAAGAGACCCAGTACTTC	CASSVGGYKQETQYF
NA	TRBV23-1	15	TRBJ1-5	NA	TGCGCCAGCAGTCAACAATGGCAGGGCAATCAGCCCCAGCATTTT	CASSQQWQGNQPQHF
TRBD2	TRBV30	13	TRBJ2-1	few	TGTGCCTGGAAGACTAGCTGGGGGTCGGAGCAGTTCTTC	CAWKTSWGSEQFF
TRBD2	TRBV6-5	15	TRBJ2-7	NA	TGTGCCAGCAGTCCCGGGACTAGCGGGAGATACGAGCAGTACTTC	CASSPGTSGRYEQYF
TRBD1	TRBV4-1	16	TRBJ2-5	NA	TGCGCCAGCAGCCAAAGACAGGGGGCAGGCGAGGAGACCCAGTACTTC	CASSQRQGAGEETQYF
NA	TRBV5-4	12	TRBJ2-5	few	TGTGCCAGCAGCTTGCTCCAAGAGACCCAGTACTTC	CASSLLQETQYF
NA	TRBV29-1	12	TRBJ1-5	NA	TGCAGCGTTGGAGGTAGCAATCAGCCCCAGCATTTT	CSVGGSNQPQHF
TRBD1	TRBV4-3	18	TRBJ1-6	NA	TGCGCCAGCAGCCAAGATCCGCTCCAGGGGGCGACGGATTCACCCCTCCACTTT	CASSQDPLQGATDSPLHF
NA	TRBV25-1	15	TRBJ2-1	NA	TGTGCCAGCAGTGGACCCGGGACTGTCTCCATGTGGCAGTTCTTC	CASSGPGTVSMWQFF
NA	TRBV14	16	TRBJ1-1	NA	TGTGCCAGCAGCCAGAACACCGGACAGCTGAACACTGAAGCTTTCTTT	CASSQNTGQLNTEAFF
NA	TRBV27	13	TRBJ1-2	NA	TGTGCCAGCAGTTCGGGGGAAGTTTATGGCTACACCTTC	CASSSGEVYGYTF
TRBD1	TRBV7-6	15	TRBJ2-7	NA	TGTGCCAGCAGCTTAGGAGGGACAGATATCTACGAGCAGTACTTC	CASSLGGTDIYEQYF